This TCR beta chain was retrieved from a study of CD8 T cells in ankylosing spondylitis. Overall study findings and caveats: Disease-linked clones were reportedly significantly enriched in matched ankylosing spondylitis synovial fluid. Within ankylosing spondylitis blood, a TCR beta motif made up of under 10 highly homologous variants appeared to be characteristic.

Concerning this clonotype: Its antigen remains unknown.

Via MiXCR, TCRdb re-called the 5' RACE reads, giving one row per CDR3 protein. The sample yields 250,000 to 300,000 distinct CDR3 sequences, about 20% seen once. In germline, CDR1 is MGHRA, CDR2 YSYEKL. Deletions cut 0 bases from V and 6 bases from J, with 9 bases between. The CDR3 has 15 residues. Sequencing was done on a sample of blood, either unsorted or a sorted T cell fraction (not recorded which). This chain uses TRBV4-1 with TRBJ1-6; D unresolved. This TCR was sampled from a male donor with ankylosing spondylitis or in good health (not recorded which). The CDR3 DNA reads TGCGCCAGCAGCCAAGATGGGCAGAGTAATTCACCCCTCCACTTT. Its protein product is CASSQDGQSNSPLHF.